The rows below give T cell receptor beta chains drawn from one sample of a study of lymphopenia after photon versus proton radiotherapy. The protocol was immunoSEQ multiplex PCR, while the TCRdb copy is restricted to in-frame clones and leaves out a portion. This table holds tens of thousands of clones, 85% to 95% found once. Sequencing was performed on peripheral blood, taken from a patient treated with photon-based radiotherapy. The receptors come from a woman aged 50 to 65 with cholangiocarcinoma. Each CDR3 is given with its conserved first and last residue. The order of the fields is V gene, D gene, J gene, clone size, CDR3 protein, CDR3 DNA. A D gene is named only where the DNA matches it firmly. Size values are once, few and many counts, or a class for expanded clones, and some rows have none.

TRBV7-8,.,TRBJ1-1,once,CASSLEVLTSYEAFF,TGTGCCAGCAGCTTAGAAGTTTTAACGAGCTATGAAGCTTTCTTT
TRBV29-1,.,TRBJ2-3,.,CSAPEPRGTDTQYF,TGCAGCGCCCCGGAGCCCCGGGGCACAGATACGCAGTATTTT
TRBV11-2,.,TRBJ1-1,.,CASSSRMEWAFF,TGTGCCAGCAGCTCGCGGATGGAGTGGGCTTTCTTT
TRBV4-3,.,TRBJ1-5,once,CASSQAGGDRQPQHF,TGCGCCAGCAGCCAAGCCGGGGGCGACCGACAGCCCCAGCATTTT
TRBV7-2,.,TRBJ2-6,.,CASSFDGSSGANVLTF,TGTGCCAGCAGCTTTGATGGATCTTCTGGGGCCAACGTCCTGACTTTC
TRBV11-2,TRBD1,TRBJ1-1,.,CASSPRLPFGQGEAFF,TGTGCCAGCAGCCCTCGTCTCCCCTTCGGACAGGGTGAAGCTTTCTTT
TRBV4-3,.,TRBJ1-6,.,CASSQDGSFRRTGYNSPLHF,TGCGCCAGCAGCCAAGATGGCTCCTTTCGTCGCACAGGGTATAATTCACCCCTCCACTTT
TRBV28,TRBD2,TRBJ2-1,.,CASSGTSGGRSYNEQFF,TGTGCCAGCAGTGGGACTAGCGGGGGGCGCTCCTACAATGAGCAGTTCTTC
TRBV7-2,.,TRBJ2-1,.,CASSLEEGRSYNEQFF,TGTGCCAGCAGCTTAGAAGAGGGGAGATCCTACAATGAGCAGTTCTTC
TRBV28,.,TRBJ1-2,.,CASSRPEGNGFYGYTF,TGTGCCAGCAGTCGCCCCGAGGGGAACGGTTTTTATGGCTACACCTTC
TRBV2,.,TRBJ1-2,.,CASSEWGVGYTF,TGTGCCAGCAGTGAATGGGGGGTTGGCTACACCTTC
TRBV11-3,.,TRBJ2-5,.,CASSLVDGTQYF,TGTGCCAGCAGCTTAGTTGACGGGACCCAGTACTTC
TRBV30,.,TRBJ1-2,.,CAWSVLGQGNYGYTF,TGTGCCTGGAGTGTACTCGGGCAGGGGAACTATGGCTACACCTTC
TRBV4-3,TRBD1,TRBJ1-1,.,CASSQGDRGGNTEAFF,TGCGCCAGCAGCCAAGGAGACAGGGGTGGGAACACTGAAGCTTTCTTT
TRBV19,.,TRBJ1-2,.,CASSEGIAGSGYTF,TGTGCCAGTAGTGAGGGGATCGCGGGTTCTGGCTACACCTTC
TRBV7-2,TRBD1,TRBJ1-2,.,CASSLIPGQGNYGYTF,TGTGCCAGCAGCTTAATACCGGGACAGGGAAACTATGGCTACACCTTC
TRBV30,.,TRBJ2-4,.,CAWSVKGLGIQYF,TGTGCCTGGAGTGTAAAAGGGCTTGGCATTCAGTACTTC
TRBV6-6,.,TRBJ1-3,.,CASTIYYGTTGNTIYF,TGTGCCAGCACCATATACTACGGGACGACGGGAAACACCATATATTTT
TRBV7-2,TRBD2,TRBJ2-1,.,CASSLRSGGSYDEQFF,TGTGCCAGCAGCTTAAGGAGCGGGGGCTCCTACGATGAGCAGTTCTTC
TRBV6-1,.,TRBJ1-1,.,CASEGNTEAFF,TGTGCCAGCGAAGGGAACACTGAAGCTTTCTTT
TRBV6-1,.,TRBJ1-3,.,CASSEGTSSGNTIYF,TGTGCCAGCAGTGAAGGGACCTCCTCTGGAAACACCATATATTTT
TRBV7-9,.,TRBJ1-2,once,CASSFYGAGVVSYTF,TGTGCCAGCAGCTTCTACGGGGCGGGCGTTGTCAGCTACACCTTC
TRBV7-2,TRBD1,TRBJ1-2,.,CASSLGDRSNYGYTF,TGTGCCAGCAGCTTAGGGGACAGATCTAACTATGGCTACACCTTC
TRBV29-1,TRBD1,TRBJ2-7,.,CSASGTGGTEQYF,TGCAGCGCTTCCGGGACAGGGGGTACCGAGCAGTACTTC
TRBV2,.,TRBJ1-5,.,CASSAGLGNQPQHF,TGTGCCAGCAGTGCGGGGCTGGGGAATCAGCCCCAGCATTTT
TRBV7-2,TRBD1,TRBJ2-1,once,CASSFGQGEQFF,TGTGCCAGCAGCTTCGGACAGGGAGAGCAGTTCTTC
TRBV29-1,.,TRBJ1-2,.,CSVEVRRTPNYGYTF,TGCAGCGTTGAAGTGCGCAGGACTCCTAACTATGGCTACACCTTC
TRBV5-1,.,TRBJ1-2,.,CASSLRVTGTNYGYTF,TGCGCCAGCAGCTTAAGGGTTACAGGTACTAACTATGGCTACACCTTC
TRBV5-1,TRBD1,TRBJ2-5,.,CASSKTGEETQYF,TGCGCCAGCAGCAAGACAGGGGAAGAGACCCAGTACTTC
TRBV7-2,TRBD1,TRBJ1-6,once,CASSLEQGGNSPLHF,TGTGCCAGCAGCTTAGAGCAGGGGGGTAATTCACCCCTCCACTTT
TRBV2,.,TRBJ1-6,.,CATMGDSPLHF,TGTGCCACGATGGGAGATTCACCCCTCCACTTT
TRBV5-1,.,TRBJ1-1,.,CASSYTTGKAFF,TGCGCCAGCAGCTATACCACCGGAAAAGCTTTCTTT
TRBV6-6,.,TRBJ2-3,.,CASSLLDTQYF,TGTGCCAGCAGTTTACTAGATACGCAGTATTTT
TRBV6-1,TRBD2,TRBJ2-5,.,CASMPGAGGEETQYF,TGTGCCAGCATGCCTGGTGCGGGGGGAGAAGAGACCCAGTACTTC
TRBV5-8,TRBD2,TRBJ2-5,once,CASSFGRGNGKTQYF,TGTGCCAGCAGCTTCGGGAGGGGGAATGGGAAGACCCAGTACTTC
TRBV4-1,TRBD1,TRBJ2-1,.,CASSRPDRVGEQFF,TGCGCCAGCAGCCGACCCGACAGGGTAGGCGAGCAGTTCTTC
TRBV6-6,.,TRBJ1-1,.,CASSLQGMNTEAFF,TGTGCCAGCAGTTTACAGGGAATGAACACTGAAGCTTTCTTT
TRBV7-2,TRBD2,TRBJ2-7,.,CASSFFAGGLYEQYF,TGTGCCAGCAGCTTTTTCGCGGGGGGCCTTTACGAGCAGTACTTC
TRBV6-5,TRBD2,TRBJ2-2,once,CASSYSTSGATGELFF,TGTGCCAGCAGTTACTCGACTAGCGGGGCAACCGGGGAGCTGTTTTTT
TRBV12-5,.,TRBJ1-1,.,CASGLVMGGYTEAFF,TGTGCTAGTGGTTTGGTAATGGGGGGGTACACTGAAGCTTTCTTT
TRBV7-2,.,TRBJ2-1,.,CASSPTAIGYNEQFF,TGTGCCAGCAGCCCCACCGCGATAGGTTACAATGAGCAGTTCTTC
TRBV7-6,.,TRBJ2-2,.,CASSLQPGGINGELFF,TGTGCCAGCAGCTTACAGCCCGGCGGGATTAACGGGGAGCTGTTTTTT
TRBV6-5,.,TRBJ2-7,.,CASSYSGWGVSEQYF,TGTGCCAGCAGTTATTCGGGGTGGGGAGTGAGCGAGCAGTACTTC
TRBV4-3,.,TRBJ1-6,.,CASSQEGGGSPLHF,TGCGCCAGCAGCCAAGAAGGGGGTGGATCACCCCTCCACTTT
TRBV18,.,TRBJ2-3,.,CASSPAVPQGTDTQYF,TGTGCCAGCTCACCCGCGGTCCCCCAAGGAACAGATACGCAGTATTTT
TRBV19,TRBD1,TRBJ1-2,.,CASSSSAQGGPEGYTF,TGTGCCAGTAGTTCCTCGGCACAGGGGGGCCCAGAAGGCTACACCTTC
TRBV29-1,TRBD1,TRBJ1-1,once,CSVWAPAGRQGYTEAFF,TGCAGCGTTTGGGCCCCCGCGGGCCGACAGGGGTACACTGAAGCTTTCTTT